Here is one T cell receptor beta chain with its context. Its antigen is not known. The data were taken from a study of neoadjuvant nivolumab and ipilimumab in lung cancer. General observations from the study: Only two of four nivolumab-treated tumors gained richness and clonality by surgery. TCR richness and clonality were higher in tumors than adjacent uninvolved lung. Higher pretherapy blood TCR richness went with higher resected-tumor richness.

V was clipped by 4 bases and J by 5 bases, with 14 bases between them. Per the germline V gene, CDR1 is SGHTA and CDR2 is FQGNSA. The CDR3 runs 14 residues. Produced via immunoSEQ multiplex PCR; TCRdb's table is partial and in-frame only. The table lists approximately 31,000 clones, 90% of them singletons. This material consisted of peripheral blood, taken after neoadjuvant nivolumab, alone or with ipilimumab, at or shortly before surgery. V usage is TRBV7-2 and J usage is TRBJ2-5; no firm D call. This TCR was recovered from an adult with non-small cell lung cancer. DNA for the CDR3: TGTGCCAGCAGCTCCTGGGGTGATCGGGAGACCCAGTACTTC. This sequence encodes CASSSWGDRETQYF.